The sequence of this T cell receptor beta chain was determined in a study of blood T cell repertoires in COVID-19. As for the study in general: The United States, Italy and Spain provided the acute and convalescent COVID-19 samples. PBMCs, B-cell-depleted T cells, or T cells were the source of the cDNA or gDNA that made up the material.

Per the authors' pipeline: Nucleated cell number was recorded as an estimate derived from reference gene primer amplification. Repertoires were generated with immunoSEQ multiplex PCR, while TCRdb's copy carries only in-frame clones and drops some. From that table come the V and J calls and clone size; the DNA was used to work out D and trimming. The profile covers 85,000 to 130,000 clones, with 60% to 85% appearing a single time and about 6.3% taken by the ten largest. Germline V lookup: CDR1 MNHEY, CDR2 SVGAGI. V lost 6 bases and J 2 bases, leaving 14 bases between the germline ends. The CDR3 sequence is 15 residues long. Seattle patients were enrolled during active infection and followed longitudinally.

This rearrangement joins TRBV6-5 to TRBJ1-3; a weak D match, TRBD1 (6 bases). Sequencing was carried out using peripheral blood. The sequence derives from a man aged 80 or over with COVID-19, enrolled during active disease. CDR3 nucleotides: TGTGCCAGCAGCCTCCCCACAGGGACTGGAAACACCATATATTTT. Translating gives CASSLPTGTGNTIYF.